Following are 6 T cell receptor beta chains from one sample sequenced in a study of blood T cell repertoires in COVID-19. Sequencing used immunoSEQ multiplex PCR; TCRdb keeps in-frame clones, though not all of them. The sample records about 23,000 clones, roughly 90% being singletons. Source material: peripheral blood. All receptors come from a woman of 80 years or more with active or convalescent COVID-19.

This chain connects TRBV20-1 to TRBJ2-5; D ambiguous. This CDR3 has 11 amino acids. Per the germline V gene, CDR1 is DFQATT and CDR2 is SNEGSKA (reference sequence). Trimming took off 6 bases at V and 2 bases at J, with 7 bases between the two ends. CDR3 bases: TGCAGTGCGCGGTCGCAAGAGACCCAGTACTTC. Translating it yields CSARSQETQYF.

V is TRBV27 and J is TRBJ2-5, with TRBD1 as a possible D gene (5 bases). Trimming took off 5 bases at V and 5 bases at J, with 12 bases between the two ends. The CDR3 spans 13 residues. Germline CDR1 MNHEY, CDR2 SMNVEV (reference sequence). CDR3 coding DNA: TGTGCCAGCAGTCCCAGGGTTCTGGAGACCCAGTACTTC. Amino acid sequence: CASSPRVLETQYF.

The chain couples TRBV5-1 to TRBJ2-1, with a possible D match to TRBD2 (6 bases). Germline V gene lookup returns CDR1 SGHRS and CDR2 YFSETQ. With 7 bases removed from V and 7 bases from J, the gap between germline ends came to 15 bases. This CDR3 comprises 13 residues. As DNA, the CDR3 is TGCGCCAGCGCGCCTGGGGGGAGGAATGAGCAGTTCTTC. It yields the protein CASAPGGRNEQFF.

The chain links TRBV7-9 to TRBJ2-1; 8 nucleotides agree with TRBD2. J lost 10 bases, V lost 1 base, and 9 bases had no gene match. The CDR3 loop spans 15 amino acids. Looked up from germline, CDR1 is SEHNR and CDR2 is FQNEAQ (reference sequence). The CDR3 region is CASSLDLAGGREQFF. CDR3 in DNA: TGTGCCAGCAGCTTAGATCTCGCGGGGGGCAGGGAGCAGTTCTTC.

This sequence joins TRBV5-6 and TRBJ1-1; D is perhaps TRBD1 (5 bases). The germline V gene has CDR1 SGHDT and CDR2 YYEEEE. The CDR3 contains 16 residues. Trimming took 5 bases from V and 4 from J, leaving 21 bases between them. CDR3 amino acids: CASRTLVAGPSTEAFF. As DNA, the CDR3 is TGTGCCAGCAGGACCTTGGTTGCAGGGCCGAGCACTGAAGCTTTCTTT.

V and J are TRBV1 and TRBJ2-7; the table calls TRBD1, which could not be checked here. TRBV1 is recorded as a pseudogene. The CDR3 length is 14 residues. The CDR3 DNA reads TGCACCAGCAGCCGTTCAGGGTTGGGCAACGAGCAGTACTTC. It encodes CTSSRSGLGNEQYF.